The T cell receptor (beta chain) under discussion was sequenced for a study of blood T cell repertoires in COVID-19. Study in general: COVID-19 samples from acute and convalescent phases originated in the United States, Italy and Spain. Nucleic acid was either cDNA or gDNA, and it came from T cells, B-cell-depleted T cells, or PBMCs.

The CDR3 runs to 17 residues. V was cut by 1 base and J by 1 base, with 15 bases left in between. CDR1 is SGHDN and CDR2 is FVKESK in the germline V gene. As handled by the study authors: Nucleated cell counts were estimated from reference gene primer amplification. Sequencing was performed with immunoSEQ multiplex PCR; in TCRdb, only in-frame clones are kept and a portion is missing. The V and J calls and clone size were taken over from that table, and D and trimming were inferred from the DNA. The top ten clones hold about 4.1% of a sample with 120,000 or so clones, 86% of them seen once. Sample: peripheral blood. The clonotype was recovered from a man in his forties with acute or convalescent COVID-19. This chain joins TRBV14 and TRBJ2-3; D remains unclear. The CDR3: CASSQVRKQVGTDTQYF. In nucleotides, the CDR3 is TGTGCCAGCAGCCAAGTTCGAAAGCAAGTCGGCACAGATACGCAGTATTTT.